Sequencing of this TCR beta chain was carried out in a study of blood T cell repertoires in COVID-19. Original processing methods: The assay estimated nucleated cells by amplifying reference gene primers. TCRdb's table, derived via immunoSEQ multiplex PCR, lists solely in-frame clones and lacks some. V and J calls and clone size follow that table, whereas D and trimming were derived from the DNA. In the table there are about 180,000 clones, over 80% of which are singletons. This CDR3 spans 15 amino acids. Germline V gene sequence: CDR1 KGHDR, CDR2 SFDVKD. V was clipped by 5 bases and J by 6 bases; unmatched bases: 11.

The sequencing sample was made of peripheral blood. The clonotype originates from a woman aged 40 to 55 with COVID-19, enrolled during active disease. The V and J genes are TRBV24-1 and TRBJ2-7, with 8 bases fitting TRBD1. CDR3 nucleotides: TGTGCCACCAGTGGAACAGGGGGTCGCCTTTCCGAGCAGTACTTC. Amino acids: CATSGTGGRLSEQYF.